These T cell receptor beta chains were read from a single sample in a study of early T cells in non-severe SARS-CoV-2 infection. In TCRdb, the 5' RACE reads were re-called with MiXCR into one record per CDR3 protein. The sample holds about 99,000 distinct CDR3 sequences, about 15% seen once. Sequenced input: whole blood. These receptor sequences come from an adult who was a healthcare worker with PCR-confirmed SARS-CoV-2 infection or an uninfected control (not recorded which). The CDR3 runs from the conserved cysteine through the conserved F or W.

V gene,J gene,CDR3 protein
TRBV27,TRBJ2-5,CASRGNRREETQYF
TRBV9,TRBJ2-2,CASSVGGDTGELFF
TRBV7-2,TRBJ2-3,CASSFGGAGTDTQYF
TRBV4-1,TRBJ2-3,CASSQDPQGSTDTQYF
TRBV6-2/TRBV6-3,TRBJ2-7,CASSNRDHEQYF
TRBV28,TRBJ1-1,CASTEVLNTEAFF
TRBV7-2,TRBJ2-5,CASGPTSGPQETQYF
TRBV7-9,TRBJ2-4,CASSLEGFLHIQYF
TRBV30,TRBJ1-1,CAWTDRSMNTEAFF
TRBV28,TRBJ1-2,CASSSPSTGSKNYGYTF
TRBV7-9,TRBJ1-6,CASSNYTNSPLHF
TRBV6-2/TRBV6-3,TRBJ2-3,CASSSPGLDTDTQYF
TRBV12-5,TRBJ2-7,CASGLASGTYEQYF
TRBV6-2/TRBV6-3,TRBJ1-1,CASWTGYAMNTEAFF
TRBV11-2,TRBJ1-3,CASSLGNTIYF
TRBV6-5,TRBJ2-7,CASRRQGVSYEQYF
TRBV12-5,TRBJ2-1,CASGLAFPGTGDNEQFF
TRBV6-5,TRBJ2-5,CASSYGAVRGETQYF
TRBV11-2,TRBJ2-2,CASSLSPRLSTGELFF
TRBV5-8,TRBJ2-1,CASKGRTGHRLF
TRBV5-1,TRBJ2-1,CASSLAIRETEQFF
TRBV19,TRBJ2-7,CASSATSEQYF
TRBV12-3/TRBV12-4,TRBJ2-4,CASTDKNIQYF